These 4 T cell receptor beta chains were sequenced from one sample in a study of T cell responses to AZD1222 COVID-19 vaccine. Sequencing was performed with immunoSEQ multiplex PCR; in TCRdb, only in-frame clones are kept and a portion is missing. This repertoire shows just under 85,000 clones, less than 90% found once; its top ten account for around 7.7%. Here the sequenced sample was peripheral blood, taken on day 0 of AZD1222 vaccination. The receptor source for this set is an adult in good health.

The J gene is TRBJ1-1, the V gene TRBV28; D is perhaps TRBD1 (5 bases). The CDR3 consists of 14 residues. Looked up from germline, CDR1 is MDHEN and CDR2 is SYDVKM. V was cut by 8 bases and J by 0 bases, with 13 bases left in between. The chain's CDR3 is CASADTNMNTEAFF. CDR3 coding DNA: TGTGCCAGCGCGGACACAAACATGAACACTGAAGCTTTCTTT.

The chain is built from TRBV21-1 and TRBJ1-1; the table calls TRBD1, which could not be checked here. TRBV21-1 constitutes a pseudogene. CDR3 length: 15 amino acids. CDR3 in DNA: TGTGCCAGCAGCACCGAGGGACAGGGAATGACTGAAGCTTTCTTT. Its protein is CASSTEGQGMTEAFF.

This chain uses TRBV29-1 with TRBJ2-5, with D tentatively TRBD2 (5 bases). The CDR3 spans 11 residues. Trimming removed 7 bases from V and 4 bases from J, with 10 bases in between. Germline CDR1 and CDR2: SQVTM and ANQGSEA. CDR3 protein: CSADRGETQYF. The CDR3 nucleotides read TGCAGCGCCGACCGGGGAGAGACCCAGTACTTC.

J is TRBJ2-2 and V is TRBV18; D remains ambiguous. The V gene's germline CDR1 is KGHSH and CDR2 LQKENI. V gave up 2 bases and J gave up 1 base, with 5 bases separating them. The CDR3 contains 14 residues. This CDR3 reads CASSPDMNTGELFF. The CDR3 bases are TGTGCCAGCTCACCAGATATGAACACCGGGGAGCTGTTTTTT.